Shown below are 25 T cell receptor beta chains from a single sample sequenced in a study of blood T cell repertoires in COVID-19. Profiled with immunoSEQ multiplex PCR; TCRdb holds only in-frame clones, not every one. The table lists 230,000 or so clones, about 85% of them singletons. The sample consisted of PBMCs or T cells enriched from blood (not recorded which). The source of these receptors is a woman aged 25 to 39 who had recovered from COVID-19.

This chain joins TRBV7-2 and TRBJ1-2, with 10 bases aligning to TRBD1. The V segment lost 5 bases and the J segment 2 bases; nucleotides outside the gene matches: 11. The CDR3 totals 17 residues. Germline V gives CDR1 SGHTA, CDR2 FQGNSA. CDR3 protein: CASSPPGQGIGNYGYTF. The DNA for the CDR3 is TGTGCCAGCAGCCCTCCGGGACAGGGGATCGGGAACTATGGCTACACCTTC.

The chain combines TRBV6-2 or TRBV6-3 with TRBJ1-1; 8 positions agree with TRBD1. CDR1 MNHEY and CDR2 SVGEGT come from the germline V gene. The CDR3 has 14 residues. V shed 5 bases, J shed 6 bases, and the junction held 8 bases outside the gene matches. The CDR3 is CASSGTGTRSEAFF. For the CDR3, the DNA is TGTGCCAGCAGTGGGACAGGTACACGATCTGAAGCTTTCTTT.

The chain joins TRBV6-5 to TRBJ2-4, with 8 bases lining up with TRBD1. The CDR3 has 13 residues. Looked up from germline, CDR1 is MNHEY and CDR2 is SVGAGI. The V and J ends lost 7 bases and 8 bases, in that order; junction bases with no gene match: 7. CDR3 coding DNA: TGTGCCAGCAAACGGGACAGGACGGACATTCAGTACTTC. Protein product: CASKRDRTDIQYF.

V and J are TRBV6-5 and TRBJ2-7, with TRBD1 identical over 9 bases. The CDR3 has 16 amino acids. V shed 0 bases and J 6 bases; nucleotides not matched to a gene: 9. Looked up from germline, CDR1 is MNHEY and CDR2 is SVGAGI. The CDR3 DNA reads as TGTGCCAGCAGTTACTCTCTAGGGACAGGGAGGCGCGAGCAGTACTTC. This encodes CASSYSLGTGRREQYF.

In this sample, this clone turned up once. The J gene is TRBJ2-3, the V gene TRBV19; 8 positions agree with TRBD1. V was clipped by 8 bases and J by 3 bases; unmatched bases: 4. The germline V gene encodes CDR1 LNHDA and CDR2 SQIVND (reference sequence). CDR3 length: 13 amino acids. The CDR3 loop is CASGTGETDTQYF. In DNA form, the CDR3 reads TGTGCCAGTGGGACAGGAGAAACAGATACGCAGTATTTT.

The DNA for the CDR3 is TGTGCCAGCAGCCCTCTCGCTAGCGGGGGGGCAGATACGCAGTATTTT. This translates into CASSPLASGGADTQYF. This chain joins TRBV3-1 (or the pseudogene TRBV3-2) and TRBJ2-3; TRBD2 agrees at 12 bases. Trimming took 4 bases from V and 4 from J; bases not matched to a gene: 6. There are 16 residues in the CDR3. Germline lookup yields CDR1 LGHDT and CDR2 YNNKEL (reference sequence).

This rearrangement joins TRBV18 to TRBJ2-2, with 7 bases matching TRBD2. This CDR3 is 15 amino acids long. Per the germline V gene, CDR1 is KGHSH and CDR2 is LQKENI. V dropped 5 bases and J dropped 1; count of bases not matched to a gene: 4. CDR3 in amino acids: CASSELAVNTGELFF. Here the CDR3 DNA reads TGTGCCAGCTCAGAGCTAGCGGTGAACACCGGGGAGCTGTTTTTT.

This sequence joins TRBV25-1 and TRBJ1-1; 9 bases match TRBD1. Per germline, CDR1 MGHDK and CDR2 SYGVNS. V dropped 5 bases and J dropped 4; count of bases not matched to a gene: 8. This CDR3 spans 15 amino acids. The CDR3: CASSTIQGARTEAFF. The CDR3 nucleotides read TGTGCCAGCAGTACTATACAGGGGGCCCGCACTGAAGCTTTCTTT.

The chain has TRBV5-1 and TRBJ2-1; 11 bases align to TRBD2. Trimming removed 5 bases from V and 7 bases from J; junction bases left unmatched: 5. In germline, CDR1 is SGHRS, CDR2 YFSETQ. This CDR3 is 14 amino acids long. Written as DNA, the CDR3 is TGCGCCAGCAGTGTAGCGGGGGGGTTTAATGAGCAGTTCTTC. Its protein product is CASSVAGGFNEQFF.

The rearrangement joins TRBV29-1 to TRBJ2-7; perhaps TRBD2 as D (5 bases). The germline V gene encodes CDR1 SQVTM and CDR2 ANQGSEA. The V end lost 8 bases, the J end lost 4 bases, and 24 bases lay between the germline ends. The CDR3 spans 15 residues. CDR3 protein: CSIIRGTTPGYEQYF. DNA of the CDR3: TGCAGCATCATCCGGGGTACTACACCGGGTTACGAGCAGTACTTC.

In DNA, the CDR3 is TGCAGTGCTAGTGGCGAGTATAATTCACCCCTCCACTTT. Protein sequence: CSASGEYNSPLHF. This chain links TRBV20-1 with TRBJ1-6; D gene uncertain. The CDR3 has 13 amino acids. V lost 3 bases and J lost 4, with 7 bases in between. Germline lookup yields CDR1 DFQATT and CDR2 SNEGSKA (reference sequence).

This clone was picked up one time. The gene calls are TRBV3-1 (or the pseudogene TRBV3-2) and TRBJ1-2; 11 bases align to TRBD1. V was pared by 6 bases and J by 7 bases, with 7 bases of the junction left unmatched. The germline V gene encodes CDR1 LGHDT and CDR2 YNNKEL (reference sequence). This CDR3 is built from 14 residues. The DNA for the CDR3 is TGTGCCAGCAGACCCGGACAGGGGGCTTTTGGCTACACCTTC. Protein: CASRPGQGAFGYTF.

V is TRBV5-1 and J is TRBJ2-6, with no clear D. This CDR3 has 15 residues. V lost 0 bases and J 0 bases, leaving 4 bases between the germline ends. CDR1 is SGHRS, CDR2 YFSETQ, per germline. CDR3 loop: CASSLASSGANVLTF. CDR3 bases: TGCGCCAGCAGCTTGGCGTCCTCTGGGGCCAACGTCCTGACTTTC.

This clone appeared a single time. The chain's CDR3 is CASKTGTGGKEQYF. The CDR3 DNA is TGTGCCAGTAAAACCGGGACAGGGGGGAAAGAGCAGTACTTC. This chain connects TRBV19 to TRBJ2-7, with 11 bases identical to TRBD1. The CDR3 is 14 amino acids. The V gene's germline CDR1 is LNHDA and CDR2 SQIVND (reference sequence). Trimming at V came to 7 bases and at J to 7 bases, leaving 9 bases not matched to a gene.

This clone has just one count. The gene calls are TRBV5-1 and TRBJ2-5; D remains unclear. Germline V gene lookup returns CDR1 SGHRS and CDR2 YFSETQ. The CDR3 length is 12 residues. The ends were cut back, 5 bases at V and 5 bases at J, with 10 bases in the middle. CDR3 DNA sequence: TGCGCCAGCAGACTGAATGAGGAGACCCAGTACTTC. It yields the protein CASRLNEETQYF.

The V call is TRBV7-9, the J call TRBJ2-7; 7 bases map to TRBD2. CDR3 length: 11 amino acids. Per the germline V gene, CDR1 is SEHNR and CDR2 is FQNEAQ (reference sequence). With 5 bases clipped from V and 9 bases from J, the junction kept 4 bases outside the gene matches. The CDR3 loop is CASSPGGVQYF. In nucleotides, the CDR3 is TGTGCCAGCAGCCCGGGGGGAGTGCAGTACTTC.

The CDR3 DNA reads TGCGCCAGCAGCCAAGAGTTTGCGGCGAATAACTATGGCTACACCTTC. Residues: CASSQEFAANNYGYTF. This chain connects TRBV4-3 to TRBJ1-2; D remains unclear. The CDR3 has 16 residues. The germline V gene encodes CDR1 LGHNA and CDR2 YSLEER. V dropped 0 bases and J dropped 1 base, with 12 bases sitting between them.

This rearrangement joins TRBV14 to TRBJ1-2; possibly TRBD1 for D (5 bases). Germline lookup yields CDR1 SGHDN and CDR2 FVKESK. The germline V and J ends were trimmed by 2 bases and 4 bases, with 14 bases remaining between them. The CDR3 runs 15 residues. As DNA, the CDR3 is TGTGCCAGCAGCCAACTCCAGGGAGGAGTCTATGGCTACACCTTC. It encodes CASSQLQGGVYGYTF.

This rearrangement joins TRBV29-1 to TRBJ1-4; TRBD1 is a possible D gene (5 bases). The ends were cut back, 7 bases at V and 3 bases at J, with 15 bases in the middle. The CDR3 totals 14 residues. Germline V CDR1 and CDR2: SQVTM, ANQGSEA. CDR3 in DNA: TGCAGCGCACAGGCCGACGGATCTAATGAAAAACTGTTTTTT. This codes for CSAQADGSNEKLFF.

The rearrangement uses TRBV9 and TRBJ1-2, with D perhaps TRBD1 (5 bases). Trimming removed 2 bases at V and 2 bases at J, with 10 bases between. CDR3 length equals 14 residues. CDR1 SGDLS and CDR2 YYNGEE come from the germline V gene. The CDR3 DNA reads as TGTGCCAGCAGCGTTGGTCCAGGGAACTATGGCTACACCTTC. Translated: CASSVGPGNYGYTF.

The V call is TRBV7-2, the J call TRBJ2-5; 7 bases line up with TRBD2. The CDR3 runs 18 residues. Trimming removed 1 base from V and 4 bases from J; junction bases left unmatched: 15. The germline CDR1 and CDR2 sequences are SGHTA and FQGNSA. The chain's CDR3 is CASSLGRGSGGGRETQYF. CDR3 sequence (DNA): TGTGCCAGCAGCTTAGGAAGAGGAAGTGGGGGAGGGCGAGAGACCCAGTACTTC.

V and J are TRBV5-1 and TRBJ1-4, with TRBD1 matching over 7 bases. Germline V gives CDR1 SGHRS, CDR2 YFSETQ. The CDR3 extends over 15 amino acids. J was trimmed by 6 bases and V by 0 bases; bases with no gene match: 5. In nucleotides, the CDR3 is TGCGCCAGCAGCTTGGATGGGACAGAATATGAAAAACTGTTTTTT. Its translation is CASSLDGTEYEKLFF.

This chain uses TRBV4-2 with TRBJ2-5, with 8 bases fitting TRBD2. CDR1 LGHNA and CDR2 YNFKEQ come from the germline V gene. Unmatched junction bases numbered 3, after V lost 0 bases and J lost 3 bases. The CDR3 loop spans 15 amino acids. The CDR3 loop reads CASSQDTLAEETQYF. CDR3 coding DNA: TGTGCCAGCAGCCAAGATACACTAGCGGAAGAGACCCAGTACTTC.

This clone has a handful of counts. CDR3: CAISPTLAGARALHF. CDR3 nucleotide sequence: TGTGCCATCAGCCCTACGCTGGCTGGGGCACGGGCCCTCCACTTT. The chain couples TRBV10-3 to TRBJ1-6; D might be TRBD1 (5 bases). With 6 bases removed from V and 14 bases from J, the gap between germline ends came to 23 bases. The CDR3 contains 15 residues. Germline V gene sequence: CDR1 ENHRY, CDR2 SYGVKD.

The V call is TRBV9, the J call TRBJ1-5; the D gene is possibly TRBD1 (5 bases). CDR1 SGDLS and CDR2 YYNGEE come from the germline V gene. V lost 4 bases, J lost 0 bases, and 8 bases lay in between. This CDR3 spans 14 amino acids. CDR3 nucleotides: TGTGCCAGCAGCTTGGGACTTAGCAATCAGCCCCAGCATTTT. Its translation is CASSLGLSNQPQHF.